This T cell receptor (beta chain) was found in a study of blood T cells in healthy people across ages. Whole-study findings and limits: Unsorted PBMCs blocked a conclusive comparison of naive and antigen-experienced cells.

The extraction recovered at least 6 micrograms of total RNA per sample. A second roughly 6 to 11 cycle PCR used barcoded and J-beta primers. Sequencing recovered at least 2.5 million CDR3-containing paired-end reads from each sample. One entry per CDR3 protein results from TCRdb running MiXCR on the 5' RACE reads. The sample carries roughly 1.5 million distinct CDR3 sequences, 42% recorded once. As to this clonotype: Its antigen is currently unknown.

The V end lost 2 bases, the J end lost 4 bases, and 11 bases lay between the germline ends. Germline assignment: CDR1 MNHEY and CDR2 SVGAGI. The CDR3 has 14 residues. The receptor was isolated from a woman aged 18-29 years in good health. Material for sequencing was blood. The gene calls are TRBV6-5 and TRBJ1-1; weak D call: TRBD1 (5 bases). Here the CDR3 reads CASSYQGRFTEAFF. DNA for the CDR3: TGTGCCAGCAGTTACCAGGGCAGATTCACTGAAGCTTTCTTT.